These T cell receptor beta chains were read from a single sample in a study of response to subunit inactivated influenza vaccine. TCRdb independently ran MiXCR on the RT-PCR reads; one entry per CDR3 protein. The sample records roughly 760,000 distinct CDR3 sequences, about 20% being singletons. The sequenced sample was PBMCs from blood, obtained more than 4 days after vaccination. Source of these receptors: a man aged 50-60 years who received an inactivated influenza vaccine. CDR3s leave out the opening cysteine and the closing phenylalanine or tryptophan.

CDR3aa,v_gene,j_gene
ASSGRTGEGETQY,TRBV5-4,TRBJ2-5
SADGGGYEQY,TRBV20-1,TRBJ2-7
ASSLVVSGTGTEEQF,TRBV5-1,TRBJ2-1
ASGPGVAGHQETQY,TRBV13,TRBJ2-5
SVEGLPGSSYEQY,TRBV29-1,TRBJ2-7
ATGRLLLNEQF,TRBV12-3/TRBV12-4,TRBJ2-1
SARGGPESYT,TRBV20-1,TRBJ1-2
ATNFRRGEDTQY,TRBV18,TRBJ2-3
ASSGQGGGTEAF,TRBV18,TRBJ1-1
ASSYARGGADTQY,TRBV6-5,TRBJ2-3
SVVQGSGTDTQY,TRBV29-1,TRBJ2-3
ASHGRIRVSYEQY,TRBV12-3/TRBV12-4,TRBJ2-7
ASSQTLLAGGSYNEQF,TRBV4-2,TRBJ2-1
ASSLASVRDRVG,TRBV7-2,TRBJ2-3
SVGVITEQF,TRBV29-1,TRBJ2-1
SVSGAIPETQY,TRBV20-1,TRBJ2-5
ASRNLGTSGKAGELF,TRBV5-4,TRBJ2-2
ASSLSSHSNQPQH,TRBV27,TRBJ1-5
SAGTGPSYEQY,TRBV20-1,TRBJ2-7
ASSTGQVDEQY,TRBV5-6,TRBJ2-7
ASRTTGRKETQY,TRBV28,TRBJ2-5
SALWPYRSEQY,TRBV20-1,TRBJ2-7
ASTPGPTGELF,TRBV12-3/TRBV12-4,TRBJ2-2
ASRETSGRTYEQY,TRBV27,TRBJ2-7
ASSWPTSGEDTQY,TRBV7-9,TRBJ2-3
ASSFGTAYSGANVLT,TRBV7-2,TRBJ2-6
ASSSSGGPF,TRBV7-9,TRBJ2-1
SAPPPENYGYT,TRBV20-1,TRBJ1-2
ASSQPYVDSGAF,TRBV21-1,TRBJ1-1
ASSLTLGQRPLEQY,TRBV13,TRBJ2-7
SGRGLNEKLF,TRBV29-1,TRBJ1-4
ASSRRTSSDTQY,TRBV7-9,TRBJ2-3
ASSLDRQTLAY,TRBV11-2,TRBJ2-7
SARDLGLAGEIQF,TRBV20-1,TRBJ2-1
ASSLEVVSEQF,TRBV5-1,TRBJ2-1
SAPHGGQASYEQF,TRBV20-1,TRBJ2-1
ASSSQRGGSSWGETQY,TRBV11-1,TRBJ2-5
ASSRDTMSTDTQY,TRBV5-1,TRBJ2-3
SAPRGGTGVLNQPQH,TRBV20-1,TRBJ1-5
ATGTSSYNEQF,TRBV15,TRBJ2-1
ASSLSGRNLNEQF,TRBV6-1,TRBJ2-1
SVEPGQESGGQY,TRBV29-1,TRBJ2-5
ASSFASGGGSYEQY,TRBV7-2,TRBJ2-7
SARDPGVRSYNEQF,TRBV20-1,TRBJ2-1
ASSRVGRTEAF,TRBV10-2,TRBJ1-1
SVSSGRYTGELF,TRBV29-1,TRBJ2-2
ASSYLGQSEEQY,TRBV6-2/TRBV6-3,TRBJ2-7